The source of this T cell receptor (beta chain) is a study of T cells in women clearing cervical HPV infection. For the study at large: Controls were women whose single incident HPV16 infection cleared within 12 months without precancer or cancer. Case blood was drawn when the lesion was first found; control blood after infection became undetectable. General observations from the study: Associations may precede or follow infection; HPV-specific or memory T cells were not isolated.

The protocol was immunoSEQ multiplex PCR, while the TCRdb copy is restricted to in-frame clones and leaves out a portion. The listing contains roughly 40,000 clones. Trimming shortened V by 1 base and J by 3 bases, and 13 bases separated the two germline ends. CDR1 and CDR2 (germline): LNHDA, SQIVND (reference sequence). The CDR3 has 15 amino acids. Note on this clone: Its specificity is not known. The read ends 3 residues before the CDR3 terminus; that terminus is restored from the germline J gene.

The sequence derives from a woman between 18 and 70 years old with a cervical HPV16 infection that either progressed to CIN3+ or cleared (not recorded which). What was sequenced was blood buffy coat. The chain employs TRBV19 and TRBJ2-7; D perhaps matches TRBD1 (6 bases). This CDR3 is CASSIGGQGLYEQYF. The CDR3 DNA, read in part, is TGTGCCAGTAGTATAGGGGGGCAGGGTCTCTACGAG.